This record concerns one T cell receptor (beta chain) sequence. The CDR3 runs to 12 residues. V was trimmed by 5 bases and J by 2 bases, leaving 7 bases between them. Germline V gene lookup returns CDR1 SGHTA and CDR2 FQGNSA. The data were obtained in a study of cytomegalovirus exposure and HLA in healthy donors. A multiplex PCR was run with 60 Vbeta primers and 13 Jbeta primers. The method was immunoSEQ multiplex PCR; TCRdb's version includes in-frame clones alone and lacks a portion of them. The table lists 99,000 or so clones, approximately 79% of them singletons. Sequenced: PBMCs. The V call is TRBV7-2, the J call TRBJ2-7; the D is unclear. The sequence was collected from a young man in good health and CMV-seropositive. In DNA form, the CDR3 reads TGTGCCAGCAGCCGCGGCGCCTACGAGCAGTACTTC. This sequence encodes CASSRGAYEQYF.